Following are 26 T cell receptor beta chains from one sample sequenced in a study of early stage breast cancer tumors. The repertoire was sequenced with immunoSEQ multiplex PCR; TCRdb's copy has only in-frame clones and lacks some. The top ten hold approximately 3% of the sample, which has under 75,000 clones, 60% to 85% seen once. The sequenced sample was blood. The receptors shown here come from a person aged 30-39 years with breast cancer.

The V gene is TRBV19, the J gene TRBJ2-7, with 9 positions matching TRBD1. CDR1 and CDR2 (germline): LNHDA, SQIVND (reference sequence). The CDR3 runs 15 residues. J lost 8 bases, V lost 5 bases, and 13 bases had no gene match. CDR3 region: CASSEQGASIGKQYF. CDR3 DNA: TGTGCCAGTAGTGAACAGGGGGCTTCCATTGGGAAGCAGTACTTC.

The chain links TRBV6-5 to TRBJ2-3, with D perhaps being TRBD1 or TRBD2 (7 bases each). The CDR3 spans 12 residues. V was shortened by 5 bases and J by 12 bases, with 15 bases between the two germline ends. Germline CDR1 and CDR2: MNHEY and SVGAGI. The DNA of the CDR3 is TGTGCCAGCAGTCCATACAGGGGACTACAGTATTTT. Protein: CASSPYRGLQYF.

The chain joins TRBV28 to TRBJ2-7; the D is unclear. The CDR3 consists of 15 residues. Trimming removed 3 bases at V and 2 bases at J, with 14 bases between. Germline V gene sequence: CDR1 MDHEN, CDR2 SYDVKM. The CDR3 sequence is CASSFGQTLPYEQYF. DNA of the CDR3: TGTGCCAGCAGTTTTGGGCAGACTCTTCCCTACGAGCAGTACTTC.

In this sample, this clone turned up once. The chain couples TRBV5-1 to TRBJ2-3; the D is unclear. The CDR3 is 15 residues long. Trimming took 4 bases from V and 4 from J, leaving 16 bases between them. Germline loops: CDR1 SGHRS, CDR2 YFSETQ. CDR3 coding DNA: TGCGCCAGCAGCCCAAGCAGATCATTCGCAGATACGCAGTATTTT. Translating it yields CASSPSRSFADTQYF.

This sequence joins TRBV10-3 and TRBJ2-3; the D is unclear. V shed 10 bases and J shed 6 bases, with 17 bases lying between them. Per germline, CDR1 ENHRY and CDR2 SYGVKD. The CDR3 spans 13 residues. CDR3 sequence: CATLRSAEDTQYF. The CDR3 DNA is TGTGCCACCCTCAGGTCGGCCGAGGATACGCAGTATTTT.

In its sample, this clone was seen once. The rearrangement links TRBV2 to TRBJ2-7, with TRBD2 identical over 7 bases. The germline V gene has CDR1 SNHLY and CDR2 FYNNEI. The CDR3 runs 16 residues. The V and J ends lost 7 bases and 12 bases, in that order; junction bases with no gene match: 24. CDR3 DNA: TGTGCCAGCATCAGCGGCTCACGGGGGGAGGGCCAGTACCCGTACTTC. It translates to CASISGSRGEGQYPYF.

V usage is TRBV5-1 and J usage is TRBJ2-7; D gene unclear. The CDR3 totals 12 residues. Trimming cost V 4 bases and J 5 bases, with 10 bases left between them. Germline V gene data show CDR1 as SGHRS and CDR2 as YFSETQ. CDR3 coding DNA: TGCGCCAGCAGCGTCCGCGATGACGAGCAGTACTTC. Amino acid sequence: CASSVRDDEQYF.

For the CDR3, the DNA is TGTGCCATCAGTGAAACTAGCTTGGACCTAGCCAAAAACATTCAGTACTTC. It is translated as CAISETSLDLAKNIQYF. V gene TRBV10-3 combines with J gene TRBJ2-4; TRBD2 is a possible D gene (6 bases). V was pared by 3 bases and J by 0 bases, with 15 bases between. Germline V gene data show CDR1 as ENHRY and CDR2 as SYGVKD. The CDR3 loop spans 17 amino acids.

CDR3 DNA: TGTGCCAGTAGTACACAACTAGGTCTCTCCTACGAGCAGTACTTC. It yields the protein CASSTQLGLSYEQYF. The gene calls are TRBV19 and TRBJ2-7; TRBD2 is a possible D gene (5 bases). Trimming removed 4 bases at V and 0 bases at J, with 13 bases between. The V gene's germline CDR1 is LNHDA and CDR2 SQIVND (reference sequence). The CDR3 length is 15 residues.

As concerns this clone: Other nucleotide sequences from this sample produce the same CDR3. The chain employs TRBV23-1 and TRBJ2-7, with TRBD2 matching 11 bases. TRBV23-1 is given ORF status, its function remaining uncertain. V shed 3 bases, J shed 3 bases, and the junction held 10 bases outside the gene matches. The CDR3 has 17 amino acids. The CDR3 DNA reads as TGCGCCAGCAGTCACTTACGGGGGACTAGCGGATTCTACGAGCAGTACTTC. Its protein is CASSHLRGTSGFYEQYF.

The CDR3 DNA sequence: TGTGCCAGCACCACGGACCTAAACACTGAAGCTTTCTTT. It translates to CASTTDLNTEAFF. The V and J genes are TRBV2 and TRBJ1-1; no clear D. This CDR3 contains 13 residues. Germline CDR1 is SNHLY and CDR2 is FYNNEI. V was trimmed by 7 bases and J by 2 bases, leaving 11 bases between them.

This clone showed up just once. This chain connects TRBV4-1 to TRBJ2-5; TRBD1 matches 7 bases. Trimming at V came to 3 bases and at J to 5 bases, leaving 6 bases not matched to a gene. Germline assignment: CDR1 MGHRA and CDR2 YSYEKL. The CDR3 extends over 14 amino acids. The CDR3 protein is CASSHTQGQETQYF. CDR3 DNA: TGCGCCAGCAGCCATACTCAGGGACAGGAGACCCAGTACTTC.

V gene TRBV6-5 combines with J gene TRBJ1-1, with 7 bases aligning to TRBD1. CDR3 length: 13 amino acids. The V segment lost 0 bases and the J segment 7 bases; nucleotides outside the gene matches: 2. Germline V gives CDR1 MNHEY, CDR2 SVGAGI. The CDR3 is CASSYSHRGEAFF. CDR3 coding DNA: TGTGCCAGCAGTTACTCGCACAGGGGTGAAGCTTTCTTT.

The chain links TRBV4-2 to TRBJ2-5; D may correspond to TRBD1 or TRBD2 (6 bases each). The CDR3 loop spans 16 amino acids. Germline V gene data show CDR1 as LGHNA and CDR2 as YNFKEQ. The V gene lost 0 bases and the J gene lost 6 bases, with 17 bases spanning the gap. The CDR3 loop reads CASSQDSRGAQKTQYF. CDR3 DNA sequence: TGTGCCAGCAGCCAAGATTCTAGGGGGGCGCAGAAGACCCAGTACTTC.

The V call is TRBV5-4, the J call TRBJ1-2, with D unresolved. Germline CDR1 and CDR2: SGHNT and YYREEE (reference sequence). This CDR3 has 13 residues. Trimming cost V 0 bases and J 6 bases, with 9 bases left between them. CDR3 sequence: CASSLVSGNGYTF. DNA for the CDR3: TGTGCCAGCAGCTTGGTATCCGGGAATGGCTACACCTTC.

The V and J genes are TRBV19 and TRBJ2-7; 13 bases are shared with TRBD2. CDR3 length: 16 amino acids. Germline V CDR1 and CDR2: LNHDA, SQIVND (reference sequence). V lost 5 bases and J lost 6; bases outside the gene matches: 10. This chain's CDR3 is CASSSTSGRPIGEQYF. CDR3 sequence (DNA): TGTGCCAGTAGTTCGACTAGCGGGAGGCCCATTGGCGAGCAGTACTTC. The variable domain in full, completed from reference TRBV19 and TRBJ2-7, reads DGGITQSPKYLFRKEGQNVTLSCEQNLNHDAMYWYRQDPGQGLRLIYYSQIVNDFQKGDIAEGYSVSREKKESFPLTVTSAQKNPTAFYLCASSSTSGRPIGEQYFGPGTRLTVT.

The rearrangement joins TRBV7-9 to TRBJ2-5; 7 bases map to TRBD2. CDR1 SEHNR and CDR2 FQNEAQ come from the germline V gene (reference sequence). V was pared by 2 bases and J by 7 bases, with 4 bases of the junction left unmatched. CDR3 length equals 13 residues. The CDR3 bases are TGTGCCAGCAGCTTACTAGCGGTTGGGACCCAGTACTTC. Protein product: CASSLLAVGTQYF. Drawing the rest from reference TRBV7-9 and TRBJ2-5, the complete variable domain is DTGVSQNPRHKITKRGQNVTFRCDPISEHNRLYWYRQTLGQGPEFLTYFQNEAQLEKSRLLSDRFSAERPKGSFSTLEIQRTEQGDSAMYLCASSLLAVGTQYFGPGTRLLVL.

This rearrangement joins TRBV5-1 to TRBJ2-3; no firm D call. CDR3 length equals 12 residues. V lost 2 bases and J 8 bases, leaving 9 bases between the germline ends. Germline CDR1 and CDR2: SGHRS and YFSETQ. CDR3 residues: CASSLRPSTQYF. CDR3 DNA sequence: TGCGCCAGCAGCTTAAGACCCTCTACGCAGTATTTT.

For the CDR3, the DNA is TGTGCCAGCAGTCAACGACGGGGTTCCTACGAGCAGTACTTC. Its translation: CASSQRRGSYEQYF. The chain joins TRBV7-2 to TRBJ2-7; a possible D gene is TRBD2 (5 bases). CDR3 length equals 14 residues. Germline V lookup: CDR1 SGHTA, CDR2 FQGNSA. V shed 6 bases and J shed 1 base, with 13 bases lying between them.

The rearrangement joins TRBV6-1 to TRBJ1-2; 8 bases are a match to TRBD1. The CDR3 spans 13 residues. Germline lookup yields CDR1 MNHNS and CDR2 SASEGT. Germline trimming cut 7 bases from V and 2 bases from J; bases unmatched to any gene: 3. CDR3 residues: CASIRTGNYGYTF. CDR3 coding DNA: TGTGCCAGCATCCGGACAGGGAACTATGGCTACACCTTC.

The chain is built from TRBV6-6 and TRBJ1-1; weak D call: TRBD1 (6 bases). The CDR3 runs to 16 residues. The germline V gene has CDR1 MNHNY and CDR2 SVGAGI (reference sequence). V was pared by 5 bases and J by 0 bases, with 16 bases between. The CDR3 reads CASSTQDRGLNTEAFF. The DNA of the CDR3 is TGTGCCAGCAGTACCCAGGACAGAGGCTTGAACACTGAAGCTTTCTTT.

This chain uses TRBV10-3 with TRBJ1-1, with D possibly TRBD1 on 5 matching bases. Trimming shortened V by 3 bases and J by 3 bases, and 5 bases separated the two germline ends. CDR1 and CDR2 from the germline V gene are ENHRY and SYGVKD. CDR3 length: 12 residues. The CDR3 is CAISEGDTEAFF. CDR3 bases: TGTGCCATCAGTGAAGGGGACACTGAAGCTTTCTTT.

CDR3 bases: TGCACCAGCAGCCGTGCCACCACGGGACCCCACGAGCAGTACTTC. Protein sequence: CTSSRATTGPHEQYF. The chain carries TRBV1 and TRBJ2-7. TRBV1 is a known pseudogene. The length of the CDR3 is 15 residues.

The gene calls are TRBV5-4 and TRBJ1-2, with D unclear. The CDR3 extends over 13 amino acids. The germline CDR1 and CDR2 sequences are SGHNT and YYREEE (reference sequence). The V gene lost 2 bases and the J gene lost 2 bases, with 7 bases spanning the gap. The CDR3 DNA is TGTGCCAGCAGCTTTTCAACAAACTATGGCTACACCTTC. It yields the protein CASSFSTNYGYTF. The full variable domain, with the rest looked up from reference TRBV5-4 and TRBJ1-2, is ETGVTQSPTHLIKTRGQQVTLRCSSQSGHNTVSWYQQALGQGPQFIFQYYREEENGRGNFPPRFSGLQFPNYSSELNVNALELDDSALYLCASSFSTNYGYTFGSGTRLTVV.

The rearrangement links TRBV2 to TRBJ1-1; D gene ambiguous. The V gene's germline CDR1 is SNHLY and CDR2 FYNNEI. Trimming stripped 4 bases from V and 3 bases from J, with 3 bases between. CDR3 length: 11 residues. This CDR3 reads CASSADTEAFF. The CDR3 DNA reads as TGTGCCAGCAGTGCGGACACTGAAGCTTTCTTT.

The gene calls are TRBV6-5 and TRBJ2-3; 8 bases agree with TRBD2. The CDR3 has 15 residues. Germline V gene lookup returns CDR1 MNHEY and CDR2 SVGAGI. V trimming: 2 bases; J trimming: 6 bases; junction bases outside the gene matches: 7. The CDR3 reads CASSYVAGGGDTQYF. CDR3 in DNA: TGTGCCAGCAGTTACGTGGCGGGAGGTGGCGATACGCAGTATTTT.